This T cell receptor beta chain was sequenced in a study of cytomegalovirus exposure and HLA in healthy donors (dated by TCRdb to 2016 to 2017). General notes on the study: According to an earlier analysis of several hundred of the donors, 150 million to 200 million T cells yielded 90 million to 140 million unique TCR beta sequences and around 300 Gb of sequence data. An early release covering roughly 580 HLA-typed donors comprised approximately 300 gigabases of sequencing data and around 86 million unique TCR sequences. Among the approximately 400 genotyped donors, more than 70% belonged to the genetic ancestry cluster associated with self-reported Caucasian donors. The aim of the study was to test whether cataloging public T cell receptors could identify signatures of past pathogen exposure. The T cell repertoires of about 700 subjects were profiled by immunosequencing and related to cytomegalovirus serostatus. A separate validation cohort of roughly 130 different subjects was used in addition to the roughly 640-subject first cohort. To predict cytomegalovirus infection status, the study combined high-throughput TCR immunosequencing, statistical association of individual TCRs with disease status, and machine learning. A later analysis re-examined previously published TCR beta repertoires from 600 to 700 donors and added high-resolution HLA genotyping to investigate patterns of TCR occurrence. The later analysis used no new phenotypic data to find candidate immune exposures, relying instead on TCR beta sequences and their occurrence across donors. An earlier analysis of around 580 of the donors used high-throughput TCR beta sequencing to judge whether each TCR beta V gene segment behaved as functional or pseudogenic. Donor age, sex, ethnicity and CMV serostatus were compiled together with the repertoire data. In a later genetic analysis, genome-wide SNP genotypes for about 60% of the 666 donors were used, and that subset was treated as a discovery cohort. All discovery cohort repertoires had been generated using a single sequencing platform. Class I and class II HLA loci were covered by the typing at four-digit resolution. Typing coverage varied by locus: 629-630 donors for A, B, C, DRB1 and DQB1; approximately 500 for DQA1; about 570 for DPA1; around 450 for DPB1. Roughly 5 DR-DQ haplotypes were handled as single units for association and clustering, since linkage in the cohort was strong. Among almost 400 genotyped donors of the cohort, an average of 235,054 unique TCR beta nucleotide sequences were sequenced per donor, around 20% of them non-productive. The paper's findings and limits, for the study overall: Several of the top co-occurrence clusters appeared to be linked to parvovirus B19, influenza, CMV and Epstein-Barr virus, according to a later analysis. A further reported finding was that TCR beta sequences accurately predicted the HLA-A and HLA-B alleles for most subjects in the first cohort. A later genetic analysis associated a missense DCLRE1C variant with V-gene and J-gene trimming of TCR beta chains, and an independent cohort replicated the association. In a later analysis, the rate of TCR association differed among HLA loci, with DRB1 alleles having the most associated TCRs and HLA-C alleles having the fewest. CMV serostatus was the only immune exposure information available for the cohort. HLA typing was unavailable for some donors at each locus, so association tests used only the typed subset. According to a later genetic analysis, donors in an Asian-associated ancestry cluster had fewer N-insertions in productive TCRs than the approximately 700-donor mean. The study listed 150 to 200 TCR beta chains as associated with cytomegalovirus. Compared with equally common non-associated chains, HLA-associated TCR beta chains in a later analysis were more clonally expanded and had lower generation probabilities. Assigning TCR associations to individual alleles was difficult when HLA alleles, especially DR and DQ, strongly co-occurred. Only TCR beta chains were sequenced in this cohort, and the absence of alpha or paired-chain data limited detectable features. Across donors, most TCR sequences were observed very rarely, whereas some public TCRs were present in many individuals. Because counts were too low, roughly 18 rarely observed V segments, including chromosome 9 orphons, were left out of the earlier analysis of a few hundred of the donors. The authors suggested that the approach could potentially be generalized to other disease states and immunological phenotypes. Sequencing depth was assumed to be roughly uniform across donors in the presence/absence analyses, though that assumption may not hold. A cluster of highly shared sequence variants was judged likely to be a technical artifact of the sequencing pipeline. Cytomegalovirus status was reported to be diagnosed by the classifier with high specificity and sensitivity in both the original and validation cohorts. In vitro tests confirmed that a few of the cytomegalovirus-associated TCR beta chains recognize cytomegalovirus antigens. In an earlier analysis of some 500 of the donors, most TCR beta V segments were observed in productive rearrangements about 90% or about 30% of the time, broadly matching IMGT annotations. Linkage disequilibrium might explain the correlated functional status among segregating V segments, but an unknown experimental factor could not be ruled out. Specific HLA alleles were associated with 15,000 to 20,000 TCR beta sequences at a false discovery rate of 0.05 in a later analysis. Most CMV-associated TCR beta chains appeared to be HLA-restricted in a later analysis, and the HLA associations seemed to be driven largely by CMV exposure.

As to this clone: The antigen it recognizes is unknown. No clone much larger than this one lies a single base away; base qualities are absent.

The cohort consisted of fewer than 700 healthy bone marrow donors. Cohort members were all nominally healthy when sampled, although unrecorded immune exposures were likely present. The donor tested CMV seronegative and was one of the 352 seronegative cohort members. A peripheral blood sample was provided by each donor, and peripheral blood mononuclear cells were used for TCR beta sequencing. The Qiagen DNeasy Blood Extraction Kit was used to extract genomic DNA from the blood cell samples. The protocol used for the library was the immunoSEQ multiplex PCR assay. A mixture of 60 forward primers for TCR Vbeta segments and 13 reverse primers for TCR Jbeta segments was used in the multiplex PCR. Amplification of the CDR3 region of rearranged TCR beta genes was performed with a multiplex PCR assay on genomic DNA. The Illumina HiSeq System was used to sequence the amplified TCR beta libraries as 87-base-pair reads. On the study's bioinformatics: In a later analysis, roughly 80 million unique TCR beta chains were counted across the roughly 670 repertoires, and approximately 11 million of these chains were shared by at least two donors. To remove PCR and sequencing errors, raw reads were error-corrected and collapsed into unique sequences using a nearest-neighbor algorithm that merged closely related sequences. Alignment of CDR3 sequences to IMGT reference sequences was used to assign V, D and J gene segments. For a sequence to be retained, a match of at least six nucleotides to both a V gene segment and a J gene segment was required. Rearrangements were called productive when the CDR3 lacked stop codons and stayed in frame with V and J; all others were non-productive. CDR3 was defined according to IMGT convention as the region running from the second conserved V-encoded cysteine to the conserved J-encoded phenylalanine. The earlier analysis of about 560 of the donors excluded any sequence lacking an unambiguous match to a single V gene segment. In an earlier analysis of some 590 of the donors, a V segment was called functional when productive rearrangements were above 56.7%, and segregating when the standard deviation between donors exceeded 5%. To diagnose cytomegalovirus status from the catalog of TCR beta chain sequences, a statistical classification framework was built. In a later analysis, TCR nucleotide sequences were compared against IMGT/GENE-DB human TR gene sequences so that V and J genes could be assigned. A later analysis assigned CDR3 sequences and most-parsimonious VDJ recombination scenarios with the TCRdist pipeline. In a later analysis, every TCR beta chain was defined by the combination of its CDR3 amino acid sequence and its V-gene family, and reads without a unique V-gene family were dropped. In a later analysis, fewer than 650 highly shared, low-generation-probability nucleotide sequences were removed to address suspected cross-contamination and a sequencing artifact. In a later analysis, a clonal expansion index was calculated for each public chain from normalized within-repertoire ranks of inferred template counts. In a later analysis, generation probabilities were computed with a VDJ recombination model fitted to out-of-frame rearrangements, and the resulting probabilities were checked against IGoR. Hypergeometric tests were used in a later analysis to score TCR-TCR, TCR-HLA and TCR-CMV co-occurrence, with a repertoire-size bias correction applied to the TCR pairs. A later analysis estimated false discovery rates by permuting HLA or CMV assignments 20 times. In a later analysis, co-occurring TCRs were grouped using DBSCAN, and TCRdist sequence similarity was added for clustering within HLA-allele-positive subsets. Co-occurrence clustering excluded repertoires with fewer than 30,000 or more than 120,000 public chains, plus five with anomalous nucleotide sharing. Imported from immuneACCESS, the table was reduced by TCRdb to in-frame sequences with V and J called. These copies leave out some clones; in studies compared against another copy, an unresolved V gene accounts for under half, and the cause of the remainder is not known. V and J calls and clone size follow that table, whereas D and trimming were derived from the DNA. Recorded for this sample are 85,000 to 130,000 clones; roughly 80% of them occurred a single time. The biggest ten clones account for 2.5% of the sample.

Sequencing was done on a sample of PBMCs. The sequence was collected from a man aged 35 to 55 in good health and CMV-seronegative.

The CDR3 sequence is CASSLAAPEAFF. Here is the DNA: TGTGCCAGCAGCTTAGCGGCCCCTGAAGCTTTCTTT. The chain is encoded by TRBV7-9 joined to TRBJ1-1, with the D gene call left open. Trimming costs V 0 bases and J 6 bases, and their ends lie 5 bases apart. The CDR3 has 12 amino acids, counting the end cysteine and phenylalanine. Here the CDR3 DNA is all that survives: 36 bases in frame from base 1. CDR1 and CDR2 are drawn from the germline V gene (reference sequence): SEHNR, FQNEAQ.